A selection of T cell receptor beta chains follows, all from one sample in a study of HIV-infected children after antiretroviral therapy interruption. From the 3' RACE reads, TCRdb called clonotypes with MiXCR, one entry per CDR3 protein. The table has about 89,000 distinct CDR3 sequences, about 7% seen once. Sequenced here: CD45RA+ CD4+ T cells from PBMCs, pooled from several time points, sampled from a donor given antiretroviral therapy, either interrupted or continuous. All receptors derive from a pool of human donors with HIV. CDR3s include the opening cysteine and the closing phenylalanine or tryptophan. The D gene is left open where the match is weak. Expanded clones are given a class, and other clones once, few, many or no size at all.

V: TRBV28; size: many; D: -; J: TRBJ2-7; DNA: TGTGCCAGCAGTTTGTCCGGCGAGCAGTACTTC; CDR3: CASSLSGEQYF
V: TRBV5-4; size: many; D: TRBD2; J: TRBJ2-1; DNA: TGTGCCAGCAGCTTTAAGCGGGGCACAAACAATGAGCAGTTCTTC; CDR3: CASSFKRGTNNEQFF
V: TRBV13; size: -; D: -; J: TRBJ1-1; DNA: TGTGCCAGCGGCAAGTACACTGAAGCTTTCTTT; CDR3: CASGKYTEAFF
V: TRBV7-3; size: -; D: TRBD2; J: TRBJ2-7; DNA: TGTGCCAGCAGCTTAAATAGCCCTGGCCTAGCGGTGTTAAAACGGTACTTC; CDR3: CASSLNSPGLAVLKRYF
V: TRBV7-3; size: many; D: -; J: TRBJ2-1; DNA: TGTGCCAGCAGCCGAACCGACACCTACAATGAGCAGTTCTTC; CDR3: CASSRTDTYNEQFF
V: TRBV20-1; size: many; D: -; J: TRBJ2-5; DNA: TGCAGTGCCCCACGGGGGTCGTACCAAGAGACCCAGTACTTC; CDR3: CSAPRGSYQETQYF
V: TRBV11-3; size: many; D: -; J: TRBJ2-7; DNA: TGTGCCAGCAGCCCAGACCGGGACCACGATACCTACGAGCAGTACTTC; CDR3: CASSPDRDHDTYEQYF
V: TRBV3-1; size: many; D: -; J: TRBJ1-4; DNA: TGTGCCAGCAGCCAAGCCTCCGGGCCCCTGTTTTTT; CDR3: CASSQASGPLFF
V: TRBV18; size: few; D: TRBD1; J: TRBJ2-3; DNA: TGTGCCAGCTCACCACCGGGACAGCTGTTTCTAGGAGATACGCAGTATTTT; CDR3: CASSPPGQLFLGDTQYF
V: TRBV20-1; size: many; D: -; J: TRBJ2-3; DNA: TGCAGTGCTAGGCGTCTAGCCGCGAGCACAGATACGCAGTATTTT; CDR3: CSARRLAASTDTQYF
V: TRBV10-3; size: few; D: -; J: TRBJ2-2; DNA: TGTGCCACTATTAACACCGGGGAGCTGTTTTTT; CDR3: CATINTGELFF